This T cell receptor (beta chain) was documented in a study of identical twins. General study findings and limits: When twins shared out-of-frame alpha sequences, those sequences had excess low generation probability.

There are many counts of this clonotype. Its target is unknown. TCRdb analysed the 5' RACE reads with MiXCR anew, one entry per CDR3 protein. In the table there are roughly 690,000 distinct CDR3 sequences, roughly 6.2% of which are singletons. CDR1 is KGHDR and CDR2 is SFDVKD in the germline V gene. V lost 4 bases, J lost 2 bases, and 9 bases stayed unmatched. This CDR3 has 17 residues. This receptor was taken from a man younger than 35 in good health. The chain combines TRBV24-1 with TRBJ2-1; TRBD1 aligns across 8 bases. Sequencing was done on a sample of naive T cells sorted from blood. The CDR3 region is CATSDGDRTNPYNEQFF. DNA of the CDR3: TGTGCCACCAGTGACGGGGACAGGACTAACCCCTACAATGAGCAGTTCTTC.